This T cell receptor beta chain was sequenced for a study of chronic HIV infection and antiretroviral therapy. V shed 1 base and J shed 3 bases, with 13 bases lying between them. CDR3 length: 15 amino acids. Germline V gene lookup returns CDR1 LNHNV and CDR2 YYDKDF (reference sequence). Via MiXCR, TCRdb re-called the 5' RACE reads, giving one row per CDR3 protein. Of around 31,000 distinct CDR3 sequences in the sample, around 8.6% were seen once. The rearrangement joins TRBV15 to TRBJ2-7, with D unclear. The origin of this receptor is an adult who had HIV and had not received antiretroviral therapy, or was an uninfected healthy control (not recorded which). Material: peripheral blood. Written as DNA, the CDR3 is TGTGCCACCAGCAGAGCCACTCCCCCAGGCTACGAGCAGTACTTC. The encoded protein is CATSRATPPGYEQYF.